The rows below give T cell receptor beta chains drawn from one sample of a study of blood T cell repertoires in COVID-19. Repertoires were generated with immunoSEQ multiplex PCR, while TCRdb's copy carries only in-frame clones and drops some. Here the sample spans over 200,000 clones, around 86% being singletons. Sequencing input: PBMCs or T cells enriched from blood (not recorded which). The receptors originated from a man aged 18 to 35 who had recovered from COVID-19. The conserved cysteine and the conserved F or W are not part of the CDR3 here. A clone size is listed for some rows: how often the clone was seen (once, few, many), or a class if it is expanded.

CDR3 protein: ASSPQGAYGYT; V gene: TRBV18; clone size: NA
CDR3 protein: ASSYSTGTYSYEQY; V gene: TRBV6-5; clone size: NA
CDR3 protein: ASRRDIQLSPLH; V gene: TRBV6-5; clone size: few
CDR3 protein: ASSQERGQGRHEQY; V gene: TRBV4-1; clone size: NA
CDR3 protein: ASSLRGTYNEQF; V gene: TRBV7-2; clone size: NA
CDR3 protein: ASTFGALRESYT; V gene: TRBV19; clone size: NA
CDR3 protein: ASSATPGTPRAEQY; V gene: TRBV5-1; clone size: NA
CDR3 protein: AWSGDTTPQH; V gene: TRBV30; clone size: NA
CDR3 protein: ASSQVPVGTDTQY; V gene: TRBV3-1/TRBV3-2; clone size: NA
CDR3 protein: ASSQVGQEGETQY; V gene: TRBV4-2; clone size: NA
CDR3 protein: ASSGTELNYGYT; V gene: TRBV28; clone size: NA
CDR3 protein: ASSLGGSNQPQH; V gene: TRBV5-1; clone size: NA
CDR3 protein: ASSQGNGQGARETQY; V gene: TRBV3-1/TRBV3-2; clone size: NA
CDR3 protein: ASTRRTGGDGYT; V gene: TRBV5-1; clone size: NA
CDR3 protein: ASSSTDRGYQETQY; V gene: TRBV7-9; clone size: once
CDR3 protein: ASSYLQRQGNGYT; V gene: TRBV6-5; clone size: few
CDR3 protein: ASSLGSGNTEAF; V gene: TRBV7-6; clone size: NA
CDR3 protein: ASSGRTGDGYT; V gene: TRBV21-1; clone size: NA
CDR3 protein: ASRQGIYGYT; V gene: TRBV6-5; clone size: NA
CDR3 protein: ASSLSRDPYGYT; V gene: TRBV27; clone size: NA
CDR3 protein: ASSLASDSYTDTQY; V gene: TRBV7-9; clone size: NA
CDR3 protein: ASTSGGEETQY; V gene: TRBV12-3/TRBV12-4; clone size: NA
CDR3 protein: ASSLGLASYEQY; V gene: TRBV13; clone size: NA
CDR3 protein: ASNRGNEQF; V gene: TRBV6-5; clone size: NA
CDR3 protein: ASSLGSGGGIETQY; V gene: TRBV7-6; clone size: NA
CDR3 protein: ASSTALAGGADTQY; V gene: TRBV18; clone size: NA
CDR3 protein: ASSPWGEEKLF; V gene: TRBV5-1; clone size: NA
CDR3 protein: ASSPLPGQDYGYT; V gene: TRBV18; clone size: NA
CDR3 protein: ASSLGVQAGDNEQF; V gene: TRBV5-1; clone size: NA
CDR3 protein: ASRDRQGLDSPLH; V gene: TRBV2; clone size: NA
CDR3 protein: ASSDLIGGAGNTIY; V gene: TRBV2; clone size: NA
CDR3 protein: ASSQDLASGGDTQY; V gene: TRBV4-2; clone size: few
CDR3 protein: ASKASSGNTIY; V gene: TRBV6-5; clone size: once
CDR3 protein: ASSLGDSSYEQY; V gene: TRBV5-6; clone size: NA
CDR3 protein: ASSRRGSTNEKLF; V gene: TRBV4-1; clone size: once
CDR3 protein: ASSLLTSGRGYEQF; V gene: TRBV11-3; clone size: NA
CDR3 protein: ASSTLSTLKEKLF; V gene: TRBV27; clone size: NA
CDR3 protein: ASSLGQRGPYEQY; V gene: TRBV11-2; clone size: once
CDR3 protein: AWNRGQPYEQY; V gene: TRBV30; clone size: NA
CDR3 protein: ASSAPGGSYNEQF; V gene: TRBV21-1; clone size: NA
CDR3 protein: ASNRQRQGGNQPQH; V gene: TRBV2; clone size: NA
CDR3 protein: ASNDRGRTEAF; V gene: TRBV6-5; clone size: few
CDR3 protein: ASSQVSANTGELF; V gene: TRBV4-1; clone size: NA
CDR3 protein: ASSLLPNYNEQF; V gene: TRBV27; clone size: NA
CDR3 protein: ASSPPGTGRYGYT; V gene: TRBV19; clone size: NA
CDR3 protein: ASRTGGSGSYNEQF; V gene: TRBV5-4; clone size: NA
CDR3 protein: AWSVGTSGGAGTQY; V gene: TRBV30; clone size: NA
CDR3 protein: ASSQFIAGGFSSGIQY; V gene: TRBV4-2; clone size: NA
CDR3 protein: ASRGGPNTGELF; V gene: TRBV11-3; clone size: NA